The present TCR beta chain was sequenced within a study of cytotoxic CD8 clonotypes in ibrutinib-treated CLL. At the level of the study: Patients attained about 25 partial and 2 complete responses; at median around 5.5 years, about 14 remained remitted while 12 progressed. Mean per-sample yields comprised roughly 280,000 productive templates and approximately 90,000 productive rearrangements.

About this clone: No antigen is known for it.

Germline lookup yields CDR1 SGDLS and CDR2 YYNGEE. The CDR3 has 16 residues. The J segment lost 5 bases and the V segment lost 0 bases, leaving 8 bases of the junction unmatched. The protocol was immunoSEQ multiplex PCR, while the TCRdb copy is restricted to in-frame clones and leaves out a portion. The table lists fewer than 400,000 clones, over 60% of them singletons, with under 8% in the top ten. Overall study findings and caveats: Sampling times differed between sustained-remission and progressing patients.

The sample was PBMCs, taken after 36 months of ibrutinib treatment. The chain has TRBV9 and TRBJ2-3; TRBD2 matches at 8 bases. This receptor was taken from a human donor with chronic lymphocytic leukemia. The CDR3 region has the DNA TGTGCCAGCAGCGTAGTATCCGGGACTAGATTAGATACGCAGTATTTT. It codes for CASSVVSGTRLDTQYF. Drawing the rest from reference TRBV9 and TRBJ2-3, the complete variable domain is DSGVTQTPKHLITATGQRVTLRCSPRSGDLSVYWYQQSLDQGLQFLIQYYNGEERAKGNILERFSAQQFPDLHSELNLSSLELGDSALYFCASSVVSGTRLDTQYFGPGTRLTVL.